Listed here are 6 T cell receptor beta chains from one sample, sequenced in a study of blood T cell repertoires in COVID-19. Clones were read by immunoSEQ multiplex PCR, and TCRdb kept only the in-frame ones, dropping some. The sample has 95,000 to 100,000 clones; 85% are singletons. Sequencing was performed on peripheral blood. The receptor source for this set is a woman in her sixties or seventies with active or convalescent COVID-19.

V is TRBV4-3 and J is TRBJ2-3; D uncertain. CDR1 LGHNA and CDR2 YSLEER come from the germline V gene. The CDR3 consists of 14 residues. The V gene lost 4 bases and the J gene lost 0 bases, with 8 bases spanning the gap. The CDR3 here is CASSPKRSTDTQYF. The CDR3 DNA reads TGCGCCAGCAGCCCAAAGAGAAGCACAGATACGCAGTATTTT.

CDR3 in DNA: TGTGCCACCAGTGATATGACAGGGGGCAATGAGCAGTTCTTC. It codes for CATSDMTGGNEQFF. V and J are TRBV24-1 and TRBJ2-1, with 9 bases lining up with TRBD1. The CDR3 has 14 residues. CDR1 is KGHDR and CDR2 is SFDVKD in the germline V gene. V shed 3 bases, J shed 6 bases, and the junction held 2 bases outside the gene matches.

This chain uses TRBV29-1 with TRBJ2-1, with TRBD2 matching over 8 bases. CDR1 and CDR2 from the germline V gene are SQVTM and ANQGSEA. The length of the CDR3 is 15 residues. Trimming removed 3 bases from V and 4 bases from J; junction bases left unmatched: 8. This CDR3 reads CSVEAGGLEYNEQFF. The CDR3 DNA is TGCAGCGTTGAGGCGGGGGGATTGGAATACAATGAGCAGTTCTTC.

J is TRBJ2-1 and V is TRBV7-6; D might be TRBD1 (6 bases). The V end was cut by 5 bases, the J end by 5 bases, with 19 bases between. This CDR3 contains 16 residues. Looked up from germline, CDR1 is SGHVS and CDR2 is FNYEAQ. The CDR3 sequence: CASSASQGRMDNEQFF. CDR3 sequence (DNA): TGTGCCAGCAGCGCCTCGCAGGGGCGGATGGACAATGAGCAGTTCTTC.

This chain connects TRBV19 to TRBJ1-1; 12 bases match TRBD1. J gave up 3 bases and V 6 bases, and 17 bases lay outside the gene matches. The germline V gene has CDR1 LNHDA and CDR2 SQIVND (reference sequence). The CDR3 length is 19 residues. CDR3 in DNA: TGTGCCAGTAGCCGGCGATCAGGGACAGGGGGCGAGGGGCACACTGAAGCTTTCTTT. This encodes CASSRRSGTGGEGHTEAFF.

This clone was recorded once. Written as DNA, the CDR3 is TGTGCCAGCAGCTTCGGAGACGTACAAGAGACCCAGTACTTC. Protein product: CASSFGDVQETQYF. The chain combines TRBV5-6 with TRBJ2-5, with no clear D. The CDR3 runs 14 residues. Trimming shortened V by 2 bases and J by 2 bases, and 10 bases separated the two germline ends. Looked up from germline, CDR1 is SGHDT and CDR2 is YYEEEE.